This T cell receptor beta chain was recovered during a study of shared clonotypes between healthy human individuals (dated by TCRdb to 2020 to 2022). Regarding the research as a whole: A few men and a couple of women, aged 18 to 49 years, made up the cohort. Blood TCR repertoires of four to six healthy adults were deeply sequenced to estimate repertoire size and the extent of clonotype sharing between individuals. To increase sequencing depth and limit assay-specific biases, different laboratories used diverse techniques to prepare libraries and sequence TCR repertoires. Per donor, three plates each were used for CD4 naive and CD4 memory, two for CD8 naive, and one for CD8 memory. Leukapheresis yielded between about 0.94 and 9 billion PBMCs per donor.

Per the germline V gene (reference sequence), MNHEY is the CDR1 and SMNVEV is the CDR2. The CDR3 covers 15 residues, taking in both the cysteine and the phenylalanine. Just CDR3 DNA is preserved here, 45 bases in frame from base 1. V is pruned by 6 bases and J by 3 bases, leaving 4 bases of the junction without a gene match. As regards this clone: Its antigen remains unidentified. Base qualities were left out, and no much larger clone turns up one base away.

Overall study outcomes, separate from this receptor: When a few donors were compared, the shared fraction of clonotypes was about 5% for naive CD4, about 4% for naive CD8, 2.3% for memory CD4, and 0.35% to 0.4% for memory CD8. Naive subsets generally had larger estimated clonotype richness than memory subsets did. Sampling was limited to blood, and TCR repertoires in tissue likely differ from TCR repertoires in blood. Pairwise subsampling led to the expectation that sequencing depth would affect the degree of clonotype sharing among donors. The genetic and exposure-history diversity represented was limited by the small number of donors. Incomplete sequencing was indicated by rarefaction of sorted-subset datasets, despite the large sequencing depth. Compared with non-shared clonotypes, clonotypes shared by all four sorted-subset donors had higher generation probabilities.

Using the deep immunoSEQ assay, TCR CDR3 regions were amplified from genomic DNA by multiplex PCR. Genomic DNA extracted from each cell subset was distributed evenly over all wells of several immunoSEQ 96-well plates, and each plate served as one replicate. For sorted subsets, approximately 190 ng genomic DNA, equal to some 30,000 T cell genomes, was loaded into each replicate PCR. Purified libraries were measured with a Qubit 3.0 fluorometer, size-checked on a Bioanalyzer 2100, and measured again with the KAPA Library Quantification kit. Every immunoSEQ 96-well plate was sequenced on a separate single-read 150-cycle Illumina NextSeq 550 flow cell. From the authors' description of their analysis: Because only junctional sequences without quality scores were contained in the immunoSEQ output, filtering matching that applied to full-length reads could not be performed. Sequences were annotated with PyIR, a Python wrapper for IgBLAST v1.9, using IMGT germline references to assign V/J genes and CDR3. Reads were filtered out if the reads had weak V/J assignments (E-value above 1e-6), no CDR3, stop codons, out-of-frame junctions, or ambiguous translated residues. V3J clonotypes were defined as sequences sharing the same inferred V gene, J gene, and CDR3 amino acid sequence. Percentage overlap between repertoires was computed as shared unique clonotypes divided by the size of the smaller repertoire. Richness of each repertoire was evaluated using RTK rarefaction, the Chao1 estimator, and Recon v2.1 estimates of unobserved clonotypes. For all TCRbeta clonotypes obtained by the gDNA method from a few donors, generation probabilities were computed with OLGA. TCRdb obtained this table from immuneACCESS and retained in-frame rearrangements with V and J assigned. These tables miss some clones; where compared with another copy, unresolved V genes account for less than half of the shortfall, and the remainder is unexplained. That table is the source of V, J and clone size, and D and trimming were worked out from the DNA. The sample table shows roughly 2,000,000 clones, and just under 95% are seen once. The top ten clonotypes cover around 1% of the sample.

CD8 naive samples were obtained by positive selection for CCR7 among CD45RO-negative cells, yielding a CD45RA+CCR7+ population from which TemRA cells were excluded. The donors were healthy, HIV-negative adults who had no recently reported acute infections or vaccinations. Every donor was a Caucasian adult residing in Nashville, Tennessee, USA. Blood was obtained by leukapheresis, after which PBMCs were separated by Ficoll-Histopaque density gradient centrifugation and cryopreserved in liquid nitrogen vapor phase. Analytical flow cytometry was used to check the purity and quantity of each magnetically sorted T cell population. Each sorted fraction had its genomic DNA isolated and then quantified by UV absorbance on a Nanodrop 2000c.

The receptor was isolated from a man between 18 and 35 years old in good health. The rearrangement joined TRBV27 to TRBJ1-5; 11 bases in the junction line up with TRBD1. Sequencing was carried out using naive CD8+ T cells sorted from blood. In light of the paper, this sample's cell subset or site label describes: CD45RA+CCR7+. The CDR3 reads CASRNGQGANQPQHF. In nucleotides, the sequence is TGTGCCAGCAGGAATGGACAGGGGGCCAATCAGCCCCAGCATTTT.